The rows below give T cell receptor beta chains drawn from one sample of a study of identical twins. TCRdb independently ran MiXCR on the 5' RACE reads; one entry per CDR3 protein. The sample lists about 470,000 distinct CDR3 sequences, 24% occurring once. This same sample was also taken into another study, of T cells expressing NK-cell markers.

The sample comprised CD4+ T cells sorted from blood. These receptor sequences come from a woman between 18 and 29 years old in good health. Each CDR3 is given with its conserved first and last residue. Fields, in order: clone size, D gene, V gene, J gene, CDR3 DNA, CDR3 protein. The D gene is left open where the match is weak. The size of a clone is reported for some rows only, either as once, few or many, or as a class for expanded clones.

>NA|NA|TRBV6-5|TRBJ2-1
TGTGCCAGCAGTTACAGTAGCCAAAACAATGAGCAGTTCTTC
CASSYSSQNNEQFF
>NA|NA|TRBV18|TRBJ1-1
TGTGCCAGCTCACCAATCAGGGGAACTGAAGCTTTCTTT
CASSPIRGTEAFF
>NA|TRBD1|TRBV6-1|TRBJ1-5
TGTGCCAGCAGGAGGGACAGTAGCAATCAGCCCCAGCATTTT
CASRRDSSNQPQHF
>few|NA|TRBV5-1|TRBJ2-7
TGCGCCAGCAGCTTCGGGGGCGGGAGTCTTTACGAGCAGTACTTC
CASSFGGGSLYEQYF
>few|NA|TRBV18|TRBJ1-3
TGTGCCAGCTCACCATCCTCTAACTCTGGAAACACCATATATTTT
CASSPSSNSGNTIYF
>NA|NA|TRBV21-1|TRBJ2-1
TGTGCCAGCAGCAGAAAGGGTAGCGGGAGCGATGAGCAGTTCTTC
CASSRKGSGSDEQFF
>few|TRBD1|TRBV4-1|TRBJ1-2
TGCGCCAGCAGCCATGGGGACAGTGGAATCTATGGCTACACCTTC
CASSHGDSGIYGYTF
>NA|TRBD1|TRBV20-1|TRBJ2-1
TGCAGTGCCTTTACAGGGGCCGGCTACAATGAGCAGTTCTTC
CSAFTGAGYNEQFF
>NA|NA|TRBV7-7|TRBJ2-1
TGTGCTAGCAGCCCGGACTGGAGCTCCTACAATGAGCAGTTCTTC
CASSPDWSSYNEQFF
>few|TRBD1|TRBV6-2/TRBV6-3|TRBJ1-2
TGTGCCAGCAGTTACTCGGACAGGACGAACTATGGCTACACCTTC
CASSYSDRTNYGYTF
>NA|NA|TRBV4-3|TRBJ1-4
TGCGCCAGCAGCCAAGATCTGGCCAGGGGAAATGAAAAACTGTTTTTT
CASSQDLARGNEKLFF
>NA|NA|TRBV7-9|TRBJ1-6
TGTGCCAGCAGCTCGGACAGCCAGAATTCACCCCTCCACTTT
CASSSDSQNSPLHF
>NA|NA|TRBV12-3/TRBV12-4|TRBJ2-3
TGTGCCAGCAGTAAACCCAGGACCACGCAGTATTTT
CASSKPRTTQYF
>few|TRBD2|TRBV4-3|TRBJ2-1
TGCGCCAGCAGTCACCCTACTAGCGAGGACAATGAGCAGTTCTTC
CASSHPTSEDNEQFF
>NA|NA|TRBV20-1|TRBJ2-1
TGCAGCGCCTTCAGGGCCTCCGGGGAGCAGTTCTTC
CSAFRASGEQFF
>NA|NA|TRBV7-2|TRBJ1-1
TGTGCCAGCAGTCTAGGGGGGGCACAGGGCGCTGAAGCTTTCTTT
CASSLGGAQGAEAFF
>NA|TRBD1|TRBV25-1|TRBJ2-3
TGTGCCACCCAGGACAGGGTTACAGATACGCAGTATTTT
CATQDRVTDTQYF
>few|NA|TRBV5-1|TRBJ1-4
TGCGCCAGCAGCTTGGACAGGTCAACTAATGAAAAACTGTTTTTT
CASSLDRSTNEKLFF
>NA|TRBD1|TRBV20-1|TRBJ1-5
TGCAGTGCTGTTGGACAGGCAGGCAATCAGCCCCAGCATTTT
CSAVGQAGNQPQHF
>NA|TRBD2|TRBV20-1|TRBJ2-1
TGCAGTGCTGGTAGACTAGCGGGGGCGGGGAATGAGCAGTTCTTC
CSAGRLAGAGNEQFF
>few|NA|TRBV20-1|TRBJ2-7
TGCAGTGCTAGCGTAACTCAGTCCGGGCAGTACTTC
CSASVTQSGQYF
>NA|NA|TRBV7-3|TRBJ2-2
TGTGCCAGCAGCTTAGGCCGGGAGACCGGGGAGCTGTTTTTT
CASSLGRETGELFF
>NA|TRBD1|TRBV18|TRBJ2-1
TGTGCCAGCTCACCCGGACAGGCAACGAACAATGAGCAGTTCTTC
CASSPGQATNNEQFF
>NA|TRBD1|TRBV6-5|TRBJ1-5
TGTGCCAGCAGTTACCTGCAGGGGGATCAGCCCCAGCATTTT
CASSYLQGDQPQHF
>NA|NA|TRBV6-2/TRBV6-3|TRBJ1-1
TGTGCCAGCAGTTACCGAATGACTTCCGAAGAAGCTTTCTTT
CASSYRMTSEEAFF
>NA|NA|TRBV3-1|TRBJ2-7
TGTGCCAGCAGCCAGGGGGCCGAGCAGTACTTC
CASSQGAEQYF
>NA|TRBD2|TRBV7-2|TRBJ2-1
TGTGCCAGCAAAAGGGCGGGAGGGCATGAGCAGTTCTTC
CASKRAGGHEQFF
>NA|TRBD1|TRBV10-3|TRBJ2-6
TGTGCCATCAGGGGACAGGGGGACCTCTCTGGGGCCAACGTCCTGACTTTC
CAIRGQGDLSGANVLTF
>few|TRBD1|TRBV20-1|TRBJ2-7
TGCAGTGCTAGACGCCCGGGACAGGGGCCCTACGAGCAGTACTTC
CSARRPGQGPYEQYF
>few|NA|TRBV20-1|TRBJ2-5
TGCAGTGCTAGAGTTCACCAGGCGGGGAAACAAGAGACCCAGTACTTC
CSARVHQAGKQETQYF
>few|NA|TRBV15|TRBJ2-1
TGTGCCACCAGCAGAGCTTACTCCGGGACCATATACAATGAGCAGTTCTTC
CATSRAYSGTIYNEQFF
>NA|TRBD2|TRBV20-1|TRBJ2-7
TGCAGAGTTAAAGGGAGAGGCGGGGGGGGCCCCTACGAGCAGTACTTC
CRVKGRGGGGPYEQYF
>NA|TRBD1|TRBV5-1|TRBJ2-7
TGCGCCAGCAGCTTAGGGGACAGGGAGGCCTACGAGCAGTACTTC
CASSLGDREAYEQYF
>NA|TRBD1|TRBV20-1|TRBJ1-5
TGCAGTGCTAGCGGACAGGGCTCGAATCAGCCCCAGCATTTT
CSASGQGSNQPQHF
>few|NA|TRBV5-1|TRBJ1-1
TGCGCCAGCAGCTTGTATTTCGGGGGCACTGAAGCTTTCTTT
CASSLYFGGTEAFF
>NA|NA|TRBV20-1|TRBJ2-3
TGCAGTGCTACTATAAGGACGCAGTATTTT
CSATIRTQYF
>few|NA|TRBV6-5|TRBJ2-1
TGTGCCAGCTTCAGGAACTCCAATGAGCAGTTCTTC
CASFRNSNEQFF
>few|NA|TRBV18|TRBJ2-5
TGTGCCAGCTCACCCGGTCCCTACCAAGAGACCCAGTACTTC
CASSPGPYQETQYF
>NA|TRBD1|TRBV18|TRBJ2-7
TGTGCCAGCTCACGGCTTAGGACAGGCCATGGAGAGCAGTACTTC
CASSRLRTGHGEQYF
>many|NA|TRBV10-3|TRBJ2-7
TGTGCCATCAAAAGGGCAGGAACCTACGAGCAGTACTTC
CAIKRAGTYEQYF
>NA|NA|TRBV20-1|TRBJ1-5
TGCAGTGCTATCATGGGGGGCACGGGCAATCAGCCCCAGCATTTT
CSAIMGGTGNQPQHF
>NA|NA|TRBV3-1|TRBJ2-3
TGTGCCTCCTGCCAAAGCCCAGGTAGTGAAGATACGCAGTATTTT
CASCQSPGSEDTQYF
>few|NA|TRBV5-1|TRBJ2-7
TGCGCCAGCAGCTTAAAGGACGCCTCCTACGAGCAGTACTTC
CASSLKDASYEQYF
>few|NA|TRBV6-5|TRBJ2-7
TGTGCCAGCAGTTACTTCCAGGGTTTGGGCGAGCAGTACTTC
CASSYFQGLGEQYF
>NA|NA|TRBV12-3/TRBV12-4|TRBJ1-4
TGTGCCAGCAGTTTTTTTTCTGGTTCGCAGGGAGGAAAACTGTTTTTT
CASSFFSGSQGGKLFF